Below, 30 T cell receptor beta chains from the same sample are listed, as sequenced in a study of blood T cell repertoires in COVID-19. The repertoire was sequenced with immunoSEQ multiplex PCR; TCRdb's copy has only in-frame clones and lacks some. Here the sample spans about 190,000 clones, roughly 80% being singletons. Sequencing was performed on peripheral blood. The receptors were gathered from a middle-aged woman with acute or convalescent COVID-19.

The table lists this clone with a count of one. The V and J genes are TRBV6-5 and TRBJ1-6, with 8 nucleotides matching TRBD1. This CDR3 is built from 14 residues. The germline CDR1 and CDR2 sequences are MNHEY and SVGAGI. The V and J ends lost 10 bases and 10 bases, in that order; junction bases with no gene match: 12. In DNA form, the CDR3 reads TGTGCCATAACAAAGGACAGGGAGGGATCACCCCTCCACTTT. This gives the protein CAITKDREGSPLHF.

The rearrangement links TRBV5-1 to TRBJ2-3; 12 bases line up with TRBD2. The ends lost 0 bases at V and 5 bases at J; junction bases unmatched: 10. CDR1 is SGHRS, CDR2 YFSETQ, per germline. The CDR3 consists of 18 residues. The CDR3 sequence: CASSLGLPLAGGIDTQYF. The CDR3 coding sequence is TGCGCCAGCAGCTTGGGCCTTCCCCTAGCGGGGGGGATAGATACGCAGTATTTT. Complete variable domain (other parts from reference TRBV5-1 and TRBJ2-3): KAGVTQTPRYLIKTRGQQVTLSCSPISGHRSVSWYQQTPGQGLQFLFEYFSETQRNKGNFPGRFSGRQFSNSRSEMNVSTLELGDSALYLCASSLGLPLAGGIDTQYFGPGTRLTVL.

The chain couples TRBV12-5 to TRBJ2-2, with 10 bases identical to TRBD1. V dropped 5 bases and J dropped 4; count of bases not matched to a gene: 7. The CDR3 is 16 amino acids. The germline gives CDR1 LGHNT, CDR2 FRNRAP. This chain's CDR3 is CASGQRQGAVTGELFF. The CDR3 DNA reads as TGTGCTAGTGGTCAGAGACAGGGGGCGGTCACCGGGGAGCTGTTTTTT.

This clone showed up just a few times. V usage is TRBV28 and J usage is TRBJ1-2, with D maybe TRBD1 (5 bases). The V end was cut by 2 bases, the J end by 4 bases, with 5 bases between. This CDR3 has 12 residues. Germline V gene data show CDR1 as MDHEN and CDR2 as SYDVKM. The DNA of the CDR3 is TGTGCCAGCAGTTTACAGGGCTATGGCTACACCTTC. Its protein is CASSLQGYGYTF.

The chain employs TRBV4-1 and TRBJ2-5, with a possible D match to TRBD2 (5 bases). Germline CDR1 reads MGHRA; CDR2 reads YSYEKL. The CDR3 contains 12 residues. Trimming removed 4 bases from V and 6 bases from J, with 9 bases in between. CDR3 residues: CASSPYGKTQYF. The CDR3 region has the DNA TGCGCCAGCAGCCCCTACGGGAAGACCCAGTACTTC.

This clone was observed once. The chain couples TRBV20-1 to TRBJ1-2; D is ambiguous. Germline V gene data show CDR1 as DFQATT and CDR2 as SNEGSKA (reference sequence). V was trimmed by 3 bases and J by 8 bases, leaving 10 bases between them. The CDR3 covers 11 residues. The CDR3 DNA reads TGCAGTGCTAGGGCAGGTGAAGGCTACACCTTC. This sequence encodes CSARAGEGYTF.

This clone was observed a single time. CDR3 in amino acids: CASSQGTGVNEQFF. CDR3 in DNA: TGCGCCAGCAGCCAAGGGACAGGGGTGAATGAGCAGTTCTTC. V is TRBV4-1 and J is TRBJ2-1; 9 bases line up with TRBD1. Germline loops: CDR1 MGHRA, CDR2 YSYEKL. The V gene end was trimmed by 1 base and the J gene end by 7 bases; junction bases not matched to a gene: 2. The CDR3 has 14 residues.

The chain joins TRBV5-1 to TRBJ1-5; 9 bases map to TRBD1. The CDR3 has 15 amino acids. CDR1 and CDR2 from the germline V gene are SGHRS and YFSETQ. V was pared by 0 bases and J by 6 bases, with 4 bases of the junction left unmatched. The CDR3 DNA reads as TGCGCCAGCAGCTTGGCCGGACAGGGGAGTCAGCCCCAGCATTTT. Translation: CASSLAGQGSQPQHF.

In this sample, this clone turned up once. CDR3: CASSMIDRGYGYTF. The CDR3, as DNA: TGTGCCAGTAGTATGATTGACAGGGGCTATGGCTACACCTTC. J is TRBJ1-2 and V is TRBV19; 8 bases line up with TRBD1. The trim removed 3 bases at V and 4 bases at J, leaving 4 bases unmatched. The CDR3 runs to 14 residues. Per the germline V gene, CDR1 is LNHDA and CDR2 is SQIVND (reference sequence).

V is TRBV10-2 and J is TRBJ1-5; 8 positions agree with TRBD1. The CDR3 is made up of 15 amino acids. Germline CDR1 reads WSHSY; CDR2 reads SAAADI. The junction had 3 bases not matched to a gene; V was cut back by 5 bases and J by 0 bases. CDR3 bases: TGCGCCAGCAGTTCGACAGGGGATAGCAATCAGCCCCAGCATTTT. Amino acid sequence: CASSSTGDSNQPQHF.

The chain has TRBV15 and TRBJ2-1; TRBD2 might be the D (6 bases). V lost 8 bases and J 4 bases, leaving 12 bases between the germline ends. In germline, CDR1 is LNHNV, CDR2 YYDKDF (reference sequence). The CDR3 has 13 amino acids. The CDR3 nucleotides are TGTGCCACCCGGGACTCCAGTTACAATGAGCAGTTCTTC. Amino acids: CATRDSSYNEQFF.

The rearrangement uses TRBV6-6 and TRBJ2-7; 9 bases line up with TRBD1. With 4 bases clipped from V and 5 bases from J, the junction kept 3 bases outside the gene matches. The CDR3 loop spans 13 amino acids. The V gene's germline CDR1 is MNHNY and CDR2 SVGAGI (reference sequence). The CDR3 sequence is CASSLTGGNEQYF. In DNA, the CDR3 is TGTGCCAGCAGTTTAACAGGGGGCAACGAGCAGTACTTC.

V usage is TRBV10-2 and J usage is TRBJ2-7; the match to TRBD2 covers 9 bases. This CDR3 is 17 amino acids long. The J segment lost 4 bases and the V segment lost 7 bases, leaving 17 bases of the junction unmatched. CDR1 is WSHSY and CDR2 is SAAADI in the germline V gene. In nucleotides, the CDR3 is TGCGCCAGCAAGGGAGGCGGGAGGGCCCAATCTTCTTACGAGCAGTACTTC. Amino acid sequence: CASKGGGRAQSSYEQYF.

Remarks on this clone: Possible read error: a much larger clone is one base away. The CDR3 coding sequence is TGCAGTGCTAGACAGTCCTACGAGCAGTACTTC. Its protein is CSARQSYEQYF. The chain has TRBV20-1 and TRBJ2-7; D gene uncertain. There are 11 residues in the CDR3. CDR1 DFQATT and CDR2 SNEGSKA come from the germline V gene (reference sequence). The V end lost 2 bases, the J end lost 1 base, and 3 bases lay between the germline ends.

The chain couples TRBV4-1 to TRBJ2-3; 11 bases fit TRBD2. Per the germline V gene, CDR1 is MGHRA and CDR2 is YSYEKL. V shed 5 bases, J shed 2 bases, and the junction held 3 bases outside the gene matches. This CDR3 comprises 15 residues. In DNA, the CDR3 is TGCGCCAGCAGCTCTAGCGGGGGGCCCACAGATACGCAGTATTTT. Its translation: CASSSSGGPTDTQYF.

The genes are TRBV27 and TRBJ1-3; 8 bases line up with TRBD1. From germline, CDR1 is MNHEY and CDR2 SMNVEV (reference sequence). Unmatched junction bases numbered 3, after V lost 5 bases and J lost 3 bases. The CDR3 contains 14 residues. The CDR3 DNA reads TGTGCCAGCAGTCTCACAGGGGGTGGAAACACCATATATTTT. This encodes CASSLTGGGNTIYF.

CDR3 in DNA: TGTGCCAGCAGTTTACAGGGGGCGCTAATCGCCTTCTTT. As protein: CASSLQGALIAFF. This rearrangement joins TRBV28 to TRBJ1-1; 8 bases match TRBD1. Germline V CDR1 and CDR2: MDHEN, SYDVKM. Losses at the gene ends were 2 bases for V and 14 bases for J; bases not matched to a gene: 10. CDR3 length equals 13 residues.

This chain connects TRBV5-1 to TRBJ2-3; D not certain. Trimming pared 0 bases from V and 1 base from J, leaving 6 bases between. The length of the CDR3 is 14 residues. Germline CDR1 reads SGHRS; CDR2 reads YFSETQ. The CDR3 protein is CASSLDGRTDTQYF. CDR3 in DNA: TGCGCCAGCAGCTTGGATGGCCGCACAGATACGCAGTATTTT.

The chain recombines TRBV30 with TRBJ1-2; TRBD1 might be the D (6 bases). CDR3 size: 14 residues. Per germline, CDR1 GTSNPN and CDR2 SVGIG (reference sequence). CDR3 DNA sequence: TGTGTCATCGGGACACCAAGTTCTAACTATGGCTACACCTTC. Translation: CVIGTPSSNYGYTF.

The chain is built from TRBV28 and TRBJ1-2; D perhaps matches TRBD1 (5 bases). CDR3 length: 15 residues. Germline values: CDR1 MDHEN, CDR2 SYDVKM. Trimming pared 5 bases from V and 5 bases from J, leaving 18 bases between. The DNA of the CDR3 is TGTGCCAGCAGTCCCCCCGGGGGTTCGGGGTATGGCTACACCTTC. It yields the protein CASSPPGGSGYGYTF.

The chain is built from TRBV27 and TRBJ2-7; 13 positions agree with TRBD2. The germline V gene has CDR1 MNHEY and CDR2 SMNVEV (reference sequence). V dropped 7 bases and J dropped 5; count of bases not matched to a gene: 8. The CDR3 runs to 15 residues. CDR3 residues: CASTRGTSGDHEQYF. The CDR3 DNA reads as TGTGCCAGCACCAGAGGGACTAGCGGGGACCACGAGCAGTACTTC.

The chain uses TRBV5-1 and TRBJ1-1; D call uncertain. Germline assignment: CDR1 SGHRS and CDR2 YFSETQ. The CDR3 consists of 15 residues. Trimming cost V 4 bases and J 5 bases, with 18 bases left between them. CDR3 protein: CASSPEVAWWTEAFF. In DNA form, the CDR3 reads TGCGCCAGCAGCCCCGAGGTAGCCTGGTGGACTGAAGCTTTCTTT.

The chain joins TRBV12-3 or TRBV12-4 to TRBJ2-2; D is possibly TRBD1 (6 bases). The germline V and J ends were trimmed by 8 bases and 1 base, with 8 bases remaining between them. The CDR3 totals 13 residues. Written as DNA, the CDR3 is TGTGCCAGCTGGACAGAGAACACCGGGGAGCTGTTTTTT. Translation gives CASWTENTGELFF.

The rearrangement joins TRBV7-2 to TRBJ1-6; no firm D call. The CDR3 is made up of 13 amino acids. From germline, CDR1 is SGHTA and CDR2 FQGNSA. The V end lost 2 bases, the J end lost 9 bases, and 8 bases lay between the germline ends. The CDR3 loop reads CASSLSGSSPLHF. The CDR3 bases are TGTGCCAGCAGCTTAAGCGGGAGTTCACCCCTCCACTTT.

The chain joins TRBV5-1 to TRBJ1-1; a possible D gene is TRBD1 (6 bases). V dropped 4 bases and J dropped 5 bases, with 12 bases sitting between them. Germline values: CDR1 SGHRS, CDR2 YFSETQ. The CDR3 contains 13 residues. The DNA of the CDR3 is TGCGCCAGCAGCACTTCAGGGGAGACTGAAGCTTTCTTT. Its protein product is CASSTSGETEAFF.

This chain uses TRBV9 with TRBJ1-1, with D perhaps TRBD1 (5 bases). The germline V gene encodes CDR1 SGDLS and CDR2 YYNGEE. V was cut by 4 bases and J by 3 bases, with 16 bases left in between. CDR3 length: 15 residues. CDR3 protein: CASSLRGALDTEAFF. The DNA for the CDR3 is TGTGCCAGCAGCCTTCGCGGGGCTCTTGACACTGAAGCTTTCTTT.

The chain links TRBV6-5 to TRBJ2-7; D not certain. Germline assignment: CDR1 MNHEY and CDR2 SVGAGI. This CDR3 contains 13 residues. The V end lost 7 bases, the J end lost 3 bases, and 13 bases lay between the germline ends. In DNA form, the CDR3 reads TGTGCCAGCACCCCAACGTCTAGCTACGAGCAGTACTTC. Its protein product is CASTPTSSYEQYF.

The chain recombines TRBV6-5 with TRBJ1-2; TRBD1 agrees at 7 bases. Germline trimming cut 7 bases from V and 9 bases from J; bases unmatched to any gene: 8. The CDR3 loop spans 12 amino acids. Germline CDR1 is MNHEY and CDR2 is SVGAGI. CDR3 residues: CASTIDRVSYTF. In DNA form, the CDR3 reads TGTGCCAGCACCATAGACAGGGTCAGCTACACCTTC.

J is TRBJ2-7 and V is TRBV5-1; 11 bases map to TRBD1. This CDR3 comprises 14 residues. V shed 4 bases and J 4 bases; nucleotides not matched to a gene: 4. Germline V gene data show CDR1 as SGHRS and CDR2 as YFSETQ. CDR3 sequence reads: CASSPGQGAYEQYF. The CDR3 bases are TGCGCCAGCAGCCCCGGACAGGGGGCTTACGAGCAGTACTTC.

This CDR3 is CASLEGRNTEAFF. Written as DNA, the CDR3 is TGCGCCAGCTTAGAGGGTCGAAACACTGAAGCTTTCTTT. The rearrangement uses TRBV5-1 and TRBJ1-1, with D uncertain. V lost 7 bases to trimming and J lost 2 bases, with 12 bases between them. The CDR3 consists of 13 residues. Germline CDR1 and CDR2: SGHRS and YFSETQ. Using reference TRBV5-1 and TRBJ1-1 for the parts outside the CDR3, the full variable domain is KAGVTQTPRYLIKTRGQQVTLSCSPISGHRSVSWYQQTPGQGLQFLFEYFSETQRNKGNFPGRFSGRQFSNSRSEMNVSTLELGDSALYLCASLEGRNTEAFFGQGTRLTVV.